Detailed here is one TCR beta chain. These data originate in a study of blood T cell repertoires in COVID-19. The overall study: Sources were T cells, B-cell-depleted T cells, or PBMCs; the material itself was cDNA or gDNA.

Germline assignment: CDR1 SGHAT and CDR2 FQNNGV. The V gene end was trimmed by 4 bases and the J gene end by 6 bases; junction bases not matched to a gene: 7. The CDR3 is made up of 16 amino acids. TCRdb keeps only in-frame clones here, not all; method: immunoSEQ multiplex PCR. The sample comprises around 360,000 clones, approximately 84% of which are singletons, and 2.5% to 3.5% rests with the top ten. The sequenced sample was PBMCs or T cells enriched from blood (not recorded which). The TCR was taken from a woman in her twenties or thirties who had recovered from COVID-19. This rearrangement joins TRBV11-2 to TRBJ2-2; 11 bases align to TRBD2. Written as DNA, the CDR3 is TGTGCCAGCAGCTCCGTACTAGCGGGAGTAGCCGGGGAGCTGTTTTTT. Its protein product is CASSSVLAGVAGELFF.